This TCR beta chain stems from a study of blood T cell repertoires in COVID-19. Study-level background: In each case, the material was cDNA or gDNA derived from T cells, B-cell-depleted T cells, or PBMCs.

Original methodology: Amplifying reference gene primers gave estimates of nucleated cell counts. The table came from immunoSEQ multiplex PCR; TCRdb's copy has only in-frame clones and leaves some out. V and J calls and clone size are those listed in that table; D and trimming were worked out from the DNA. This table has over 100,000 clones, roughly 81% appearing once. The sequencing sample was made of peripheral blood. The clonotype originates from a human donor in a cohort sampled during active COVID-19.

The chain's CDR3 is CASSQGLGQGGFF. In nucleotides, the CDR3 is TGTGCCAGCAGCCAAGGGTTGGGACAGGGTGGGTTCTTC. This chain uses TRBV3-1 (or the pseudogene TRBV3-2) with TRBJ2-1; 9 bases match TRBD1. Germline trimming cut 1 base from V and 15 bases from J; bases unmatched to any gene: 7. Looked up from germline, CDR1 is LGHDT and CDR2 is YNNKEL (reference sequence). This CDR3 spans 13 amino acids.